This note documents a single T cell receptor (beta chain) sequence. Its antigen is not identified. Trimming left V 3 bases short and J 0 bases short, with 17 bases between. CDR1 and CDR2 (germline): SEHNR, FQNEAQ (reference sequence). This CDR3 comprises 17 residues. The sample is drawn from a study of cytomegalovirus exposure and HLA in healthy donors. Here immunoSEQ multiplex PCR was the method, and the copy in TCRdb shows in-frame clones only, minus some. The data show fewer than 300,000 clones, 85% to 90% seen once. General study findings and limits: The study put some 160 TCR beta chains on its list as cytomegalovirus-associated. The tendency of first-cohort TCR clusters to co-occur in the approximately 120 validation repertoires was identified by a subsequent analysis.

The clonotype comes from a woman younger than 30 in good health and CMV-seronegative. V gene TRBV7-9 combines with J gene TRBJ1-2; D remains unclear. Sequenced material: PBMCs. The CDR3 sequence is CASSFAVAGGSNYGYTF. CDR3 DNA: TGTGCCAGCAGCTTTGCAGTTGCCGGCGGCTCTAACTATGGCTACACCTTC. Full variable domain (outside the CDR3, taken from reference TRBV7-9 and TRBJ1-2): DTGVSQNPRHKITKRGQNVTFRCDPISEHNRLYWYRQTLGQGPEFLTYFQNEAQLEKSRLLSDRFSAERPKGSFSTLEIQRTEQGDSAMYLCASSFAVAGGSNYGYTFGSGTRLTVV.